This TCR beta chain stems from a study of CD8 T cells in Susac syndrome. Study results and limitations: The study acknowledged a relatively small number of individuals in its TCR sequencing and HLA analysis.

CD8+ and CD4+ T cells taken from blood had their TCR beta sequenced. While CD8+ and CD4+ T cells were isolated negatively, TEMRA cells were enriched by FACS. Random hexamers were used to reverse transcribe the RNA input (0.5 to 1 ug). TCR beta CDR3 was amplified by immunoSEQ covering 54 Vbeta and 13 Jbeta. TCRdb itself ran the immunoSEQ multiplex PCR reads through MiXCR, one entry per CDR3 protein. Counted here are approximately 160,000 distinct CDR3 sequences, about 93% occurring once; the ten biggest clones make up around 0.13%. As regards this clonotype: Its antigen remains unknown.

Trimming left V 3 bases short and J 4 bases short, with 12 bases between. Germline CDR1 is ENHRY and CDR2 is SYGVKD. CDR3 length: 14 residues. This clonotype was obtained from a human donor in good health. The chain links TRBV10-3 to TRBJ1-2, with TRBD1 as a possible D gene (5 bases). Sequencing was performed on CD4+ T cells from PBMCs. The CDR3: CAISDSKDTYGYTF. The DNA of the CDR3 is TGTGCCATCAGTGATTCCAAGGACACCTATGGCTACACCTTC.